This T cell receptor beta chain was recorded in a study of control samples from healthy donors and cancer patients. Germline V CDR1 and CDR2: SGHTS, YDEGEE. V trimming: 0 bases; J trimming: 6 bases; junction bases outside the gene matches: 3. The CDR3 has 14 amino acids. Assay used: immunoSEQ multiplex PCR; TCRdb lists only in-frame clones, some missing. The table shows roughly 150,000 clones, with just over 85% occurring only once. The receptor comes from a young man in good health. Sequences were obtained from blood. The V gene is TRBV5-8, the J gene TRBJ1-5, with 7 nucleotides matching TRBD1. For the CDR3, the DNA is TGTGCCAGCAGCTTGGAGGGGGCGGGTCAGCCCCAGCATTTT. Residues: CASSLEGAGQPQHF.